The 9 T cell receptor beta chains listed next were all sequenced from one sample in a study of regulatory dendritic cells for organ transplantation. The protocol was immunoSEQ multiplex PCR, while the TCRdb copy is restricted to in-frame clones and leaves out a portion. The data hold more than 10,000 clones, with around 66% observed a single time. The sample comprised memory CD8+ T cells from blood. Subset specified: CD45RO+ memory T cells. The receptors here all came from a human donor in good health.

This clone is a singleton in its sample. The V and J genes are TRBV11-2 and TRBJ2-1, with a weak D call TRBD1 (5 bases). The length of the CDR3 is 16 residues. V was clipped by 6 bases and J by 4 bases, with 19 bases between them. Per the germline V gene, CDR1 is SGHAT and CDR2 is FQNNGV. The CDR3 here is CASSWIGQLMYNEQFF. The CDR3, as DNA: TGTGCCAGCAGTTGGATTGGACAACTAATGTACAATGAGCAGTTCTTC.

In its sample, this clone was seen once. For the CDR3, the DNA is TGTGCCTCCACGCCCTCTAGCGGGAGCTTGGATGAGCAGTTCTTC. Protein sequence: CASTPSSGSLDEQFF. The chain links TRBV30 to TRBJ2-1, with 10 bases that match TRBD2. The CDR3 length is 15 residues. V gave up 7 bases and J gave up 8 bases; unmatched junction bases: 14. Germline V gives CDR1 GTSNPN, CDR2 SVGIG (reference sequence).

The CDR3 is CSVVLGSSYEQYF. As DNA, the CDR3 is TGCAGCGTTGTTCTCGGGAGTTCCTACGAGCAGTACTTC. V and J are TRBV29-1 and TRBJ2-7, with D possibly TRBD2 on 6 matching bases. Germline assignment: CDR1 SQVTM and CDR2 ANQGSEA. The CDR3 sequence is 13 residues long. V dropped 4 bases and J dropped 1 base, with 11 bases sitting between them.

The chain recombines TRBV6-6 with TRBJ2-1; TRBD2 agrees at 9 bases. The trim removed 6 bases at V and 1 base at J, leaving 4 bases unmatched. Germline CDR1 reads MNHNY; CDR2 reads SVGAGI (reference sequence). The CDR3 is made up of 15 amino acids. The CDR3 nucleotides read TGTGCCAGCAGCGAAACTAGCGGGTCCTACAATGAGCAGTTCTTC. This encodes CASSETSGSYNEQFF.

This clone was observed a handful of times. This chain links TRBV6-5 with TRBJ1-2; 9 bases line up with TRBD1. Looked up from germline, CDR1 is MNHEY and CDR2 is SVGAGI. CDR3 length: 16 residues. With V trimmed by 2 bases and J by 4 bases, 8 bases remained unmatched. CDR3 region: CASSYAPDRGFYGYTF. The DNA of the CDR3 is TGTGCCAGCAGTTACGCTCCGGACAGGGGTTTCTATGGCTACACCTTC.

The chain uses TRBV4-2 and TRBJ1-1; 7 bases are shared with TRBD1. The CDR3 is made up of 20 amino acids. CDR1 LGHNA and CDR2 YNFKEQ come from the germline V gene. With 3 bases clipped from V and 0 bases from J, the junction kept 19 bases outside the gene matches. CDR3 DNA: TGTGCCAGCAGCCAGACCCGGCCAGAGATCGGGACAGAAATGAACACTGAAGCTTTCTTT. This gives the protein CASSQTRPEIGTEMNTEAFF.

This chain joins TRBV12-5 and TRBJ2-4; D is undetermined. This CDR3 is built from 15 residues. Trimming pared 7 bases from V and 2 bases from J, leaving 15 bases between. CDR1 and CDR2 (germline): LGHNT, FRNRAP. This CDR3 reads CASAPRTNPKNIQYF. The CDR3 bases are TGTGCTAGTGCCCCCCGAACGAATCCCAAAAACATTCAGTACTTC.

The V and J genes are TRBV7-3 and TRBJ1-2; 8 bases fit TRBD1. CDR1 SGHTA and CDR2 FQGTGA come from the germline V gene. The CDR3 runs to 15 residues. With V trimmed by 5 bases and J by 3 bases, 8 bases remained unmatched. Here the CDR3 reads CASSPGQGVDYGYTF. The CDR3 nucleotides read TGTGCCAGCAGCCCAGGACAGGGAGTAGACTATGGCTACACCTTC.

This chain connects TRBV15 to TRBJ2-3, with 9 positions matching TRBD1. Germline CDR1 reads LNHNV; CDR2 reads YYDKDF (reference sequence). The trim removed 0 bases at V and 4 bases at J, leaving 5 bases unmatched. The CDR3 totals 16 residues. CDR3 in amino acids: CATSRERQGGADTQYF. For the CDR3, the DNA is TGTGCCACCAGCAGAGAACGACAGGGGGGCGCAGATACGCAGTATTTT.